This TCR beta chain comes out of a study of T cells after yellow fever vaccination. A single record per CDR3 protein comes from TCRdb applying MiXCR to the 5' RACE reads. The sample gives 95,000 to 150,000 distinct CDR3 sequences, 7.5% to 10% of which show up once; approximately 37% is in the top ten. Germline loops: CDR1 DFQATT, CDR2 SNEGSKA (reference sequence). CDR3 length: 16 amino acids. The junction had 9 bases not matched to a gene; V was cut back by 4 bases and J by 2 bases. This receptor was obtained from a man aged 18 to 29 who received the YFV17D yellow fever vaccine. The material was CD8+ T cells sorted from PBMCs, obtained on the day of the yellow fever booster vaccination. The chain is built from TRBV20-1 and TRBJ2-5; 11 bases line up with TRBD2. This CDR3 reads CSATALRLAGQETQYF. The CDR3 nucleotides are TGCAGTGCTACTGCCCTCCGACTAGCGGGACAAGAGACCCAGTACTTC.